The 28 T cell receptor beta chains listed next were all sequenced from one sample in a study of cytomegalovirus exposure and HLA in healthy donors. The PCR employed 60 Vbeta primers together with 13 Jbeta primers. The table came from immunoSEQ multiplex PCR; TCRdb's copy has only in-frame clones and leaves some out. Of over 100,000 clones listed, almost 80% are singletons. The source material was PBMCs. The receptors derive from a female donor in good health and CMV-seronegative.

This chain connects TRBV5-1 to TRBJ2-7, with 7 bases matching TRBD1. The V and J ends lost 4 bases and 2 bases, in that order; junction bases with no gene match: 6. CDR3 size: 14 residues. Germline CDR1 SGHRS, CDR2 YFSETQ. DNA of the CDR3: TGCGCCAGCAGCGGACCGGGACAGCCCTACGAGCAGTACTTC. Protein sequence: CASSGPGQPYEQYF.

This clone was counted a few times. This chain joins TRBV7-2 and TRBJ2-5, with D perhaps matching TRBD1 (5 bases). Germline V gene lookup returns CDR1 SGHTA and CDR2 FQGNSA. Trimming stripped 5 bases from V and 4 bases from J, with 20 bases between. The CDR3 has 16 residues. The CDR3 reads CASSRYALQGSETQYF. As DNA, the CDR3 is TGTGCCAGCAGCAGGTACGCGCTTCAGGGCTCAGAGACCCAGTACTTC.

V is TRBV6-5 and J is TRBJ2-7; D is uncertain. V was trimmed by 6 bases and J by 2 bases, leaving 17 bases between them. The CDR3 runs to 15 residues. Per the germline V gene, CDR1 is MNHEY and CDR2 is SVGAGI. The CDR3 sequence: CASSRPAANPYEQYF. The CDR3 DNA reads as TGTGCCAGCAGCCGTCCGGCAGCGAATCCCTACGAGCAGTACTTC.

The chain joins TRBV7-8 to TRBJ2-7; D possibly corresponds to TRBD1 (6 bases). Trimming took 9 bases from V and 0 from J, leaving 12 bases between them. Germline-derived CDR1 and CDR2 are SGHVS and FQNEAQ. CDR3 size: 13 residues. CDR3 in DNA: TGTGCCAGTACAGGGATCGGCTCCTACGAGCAGTACTTC. Protein product: CASTGIGSYEQYF. The variable domain in full, with the rest retrieved from reference TRBV7-8 and TRBJ2-7, is GAGVSQSPRYKVAKRGQDVALRCDPISGHVSLFWYQQALGQGPEFLTYFQNEAQLDKSGLPSDRFFAERPEGSVSTLKIQRTQQEDSAVYLCASTGIGSYEQYFGPGTRLTVT.

This clone turned up a few times. The chain links TRBV7-2 to TRBJ2-7; 10 bases fit TRBD1. From germline, CDR1 is SGHTA and CDR2 FQGNSA. The length of the CDR3 is 14 residues. The V and J ends lost 2 bases and 6 bases, in that order; junction bases with no gene match: 4. For the CDR3, the DNA is TGTGCCAGCAGCTTACAGAGGGACAGGGGCGAGCAGTACTTC. Its translation is CASSLQRDRGEQYF.

In its sample, this clone was seen once. The CDR3 bases are TGTGCCAGCAGGGGGTTTGAGGGCGGAGAGTACTTC. It translates to CASRGFEGGEYF. The genes are TRBV27 and TRBJ2-7; TRBD2 is a possible D gene (5 bases). Germline V gene data show CDR1 as MNHEY and CDR2 as SMNVEV (reference sequence). Deletions cut 6 bases from V and 11 bases from J, with 17 bases between. This CDR3 has 12 amino acids.

V usage is TRBV28 and J usage is TRBJ2-3, with D possibly matching TRBD1 (6 bases). Trimming cost V 7 bases and J 9 bases, with 14 bases left between them. Germline-derived CDR1 and CDR2 are MDHEN and SYDVKM. This CDR3 region has 12 residues. CDR3 nucleotide sequence: TGTGCCAGCACCTTGACAGGAGACACGCAGTATTTT. Amino acid sequence: CASTLTGDTQYF.

The DNA of the CDR3 is TGTGCCAGCAGTTTAGGGGGGGCGCGAGGAAACACCATATATTTT. Its protein is CASSLGGARGNTIYF. The V gene is TRBV28, the J gene TRBJ1-3; tentative D call: TRBD1 (6 bases). CDR3 size: 15 residues. In germline, CDR1 is MDHEN, CDR2 SYDVKM. The V and J ends lost 2 bases and 4 bases respectively, with 12 bases between them.

This clone was detected only once. The chain carries TRBV19 and TRBJ1-2; 7 bases are shared with TRBD1. Germline V gene data show CDR1 as LNHDA and CDR2 as SQIVND (reference sequence). The ends lost 3 bases at V and 4 bases at J; junction bases unmatched: 5. The CDR3 length is 14 residues. The CDR3 is CASSIDRDSYGYTF. The CDR3 nucleotides read TGTGCCAGTAGTATCGACAGGGATTCCTATGGCTACACCTTC.

The chain links TRBV7-2 to TRBJ2-2; 7 nucleotides agree with TRBD2. This CDR3 region has 15 residues. Trimming at V came to 3 bases and at J to 6 bases, leaving 7 bases not matched to a gene. CDR1 SGHTA and CDR2 FQGNSA come from the germline V gene. DNA of the CDR3: TGTGCCAGCAGCTTTCCTACTCGGGGGGCCGGGGAGCTGTTTTTT. It specifies CASSFPTRGAGELFF.

CDR3 DNA sequence: TGTGCCAGCAGGGGCACCTCTGGGGCCAACGTCCTGACTTTC. It yields the protein CASRGTSGANVLTF. The genes are TRBV6-1 and TRBJ2-6, with no clear D. Germline CDR1 is MNHNS and CDR2 is SASEGT. The CDR3 consists of 14 residues. The V gene lost 6 bases and the J gene lost 0 bases, with 6 bases spanning the gap.

This clone was detected a few times. The V gene is TRBV15, the J gene TRBJ1-2, with unresolved D. The CDR3 is 11 residues long. Germline CDR1 LNHNV, CDR2 YYDKDF (reference sequence). V gave up 3 bases and J gave up 7 bases, with 6 bases separating them. Written as DNA, the CDR3 is TGTGCCACCAGCAGCCTATTTGGCTACACCTTC. Protein sequence: CATSSLFGYTF.

The V gene is TRBV19, the J gene TRBJ2-7; 8 bases fit TRBD1. V was clipped by 5 bases and J by 3 bases; unmatched bases: 9. The germline gives CDR1 LNHDA, CDR2 SQIVND (reference sequence). CDR3 length: 15 residues. The CDR3 sequence: CASSSGQGAGYEQYF. In DNA form, the CDR3 reads TGTGCCAGTAGTTCCGGCCAGGGGGCCGGCTACGAGCAGTACTTC.

The chain has TRBV19 and TRBJ2-7; the match to TRBD1 covers 8 bases. The CDR3 spans 15 residues. Germline assignment: CDR1 LNHDA and CDR2 SQIVND (reference sequence). Unmatched junction bases numbered 7, after V lost 3 bases and J lost 3 bases. As DNA, the CDR3 is TGTGCCAGTAGTATCTCAGGACAGGGCATCTACGAGCAGTACTTC. Translating it yields CASSISGQGIYEQYF.

The V and J genes are TRBV5-1 and TRBJ2-3; tentative D call: TRBD2 (6 bases). Trimming took off 4 bases at V and 1 base at J, with 13 bases between the two ends. Germline loops: CDR1 SGHRS, CDR2 YFSETQ. This CDR3 spans 15 amino acids. CDR3 amino acids: CASSVTRTGTDTQYF. DNA for the CDR3: TGCGCCAGCAGCGTGACTAGAACGGGCACAGATACGCAGTATTTT.

The CDR3 nucleotides read TGTGCCAGCAGCGGCTTGAGCTCTGGAAACACCATATATTTT. Translated: CASSGLSSGNTIYF. V gene TRBV9 combines with J gene TRBJ1-3; D unclear. The CDR3 runs to 14 residues. V lost 3 bases to trimming and J lost 0 bases, with 7 bases between them. The germline V gene has CDR1 SGDLS and CDR2 YYNGEE.

This rearrangement joins TRBV19 to TRBJ1-4; the match to TRBD1 covers 8 bases. Looked up from germline, CDR1 is LNHDA and CDR2 is SQIVND (reference sequence). The trim removed 11 bases at V and 7 bases at J, leaving 12 bases unmatched. CDR3 length: 14 residues. The CDR3 spells CAGSWTGLAEKLFF. The DNA of the CDR3 is TGTGCCGGATCATGGACAGGGCTCGCTGAAAAACTGTTTTTT.

The V gene is TRBV4-2, the J gene TRBJ2-3; tentatively, D is TRBD2 (5 bases). CDR3 size: 17 residues. The germline V gene has CDR1 LGHNA and CDR2 YNFKEQ. V lost 6 bases to trimming and J lost 2 bases, with 21 bases between them. The CDR3 DNA follows: TGTGCCAGCAGTAGACGATTAGAAGGGAGTATCACAGATACGCAGTATTTT. It yields the protein CASSRRLEGSITDTQYF.

The rearrangement uses TRBV4-1 and TRBJ1-1; 7 bases agree with TRBD1. There are 16 residues in the CDR3. Unmatched junction bases numbered 6, after V lost 2 bases and J lost 0 bases. In germline, CDR1 is MGHRA, CDR2 YSYEKL. The CDR3 loop is CASSQSDRVLNTEAFF. The CDR3 region has the DNA TGCGCCAGCAGCCAATCAGACAGGGTTTTGAACACTGAAGCTTTCTTT.

The genes are TRBV6-6 and TRBJ2-1; 8 bases agree with TRBD2. The CDR3 totals 13 residues. Trimming cost V 5 bases and J 13 bases; bases outside gene matches: 10. Germline loops: CDR1 MNHNY, CDR2 SVGAGI (reference sequence). CDR3 in DNA: TGTGCCAGCAGTAAAGGGACTAGGACGTTACAGTTCTTC. It codes for CASSKGTRTLQFF.

The chain has TRBV4-3 and TRBJ1-1; D gene unclear. The V end was cut by 0 bases, the J end by 1 base, with 9 bases between. The CDR3 is 15 residues long. Looked up from germline, CDR1 is LGHNA and CDR2 is YSLEER. CDR3 residues: CASSQDPTGNTEAFF. Here the CDR3 DNA reads TGCGCCAGCAGCCAAGATCCCACGGGGAACACTGAAGCTTTCTTT.

J is TRBJ1-2 and V is TRBV9; 7 bases align to TRBD1. Per germline, CDR1 SGDLS and CDR2 YYNGEE. The V and J ends lost 3 bases and 8 bases, in that order; junction bases with no gene match: 10. The CDR3 runs 14 residues. DNA for the CDR3: TGTGCCAGCAGCGGGCAGGGGGGTCTAGGCGGCTACACCTTC. Its translation is CASSGQGGLGGYTF. The full variable domain, with the rest looked up from reference TRBV9 and TRBJ1-2, is DSGVTQTPKHLITATGQRVTLRCSPRSGDLSVYWYQQSLDQGLQFLIQYYNGEERAKGNILERFSAQQFPDLHSELNLSSLELGDSALYFCASSGQGGLGGYTFGSGTRLTVV.

The rearrangement uses TRBV30 and TRBJ1-2; no reliable D call. The V end was cut by 2 bases, the J end by 4 bases, with 8 bases between. This CDR3 contains 12 residues. Germline lookup yields CDR1 GTSNPN and CDR2 SVGIG (reference sequence). CDR3 bases: TGTGCCTGGAGTAATTCGTTCTATGGCTACACCTTC. The encoded protein is CAWSNSFYGYTF.

The V call is TRBV5-4, the J call TRBJ2-5; the D gene is possibly TRBD1 (5 bases). The CDR3 spans 14 residues. Looked up from germline, CDR1 is SGHNT and CDR2 is YYREEE (reference sequence). Trimming took off 3 bases at V and 1 base at J, with 10 bases between the two ends. CDR3 loop: CASSSTAAQETQYF. The CDR3 bases are TGTGCCAGCAGCTCGACAGCCGCCCAAGAGACCCAGTACTTC.

This sequence joins TRBV18 and TRBJ1-2; 7 bases align to TRBD1. The CDR3 has 15 residues. Per germline, CDR1 KGHSH and CDR2 LQKENI. J was trimmed by 4 bases and V by 3 bases; bases with no gene match: 8. The CDR3 protein is CASSPSVRDSYGYTF. DNA of the CDR3: TGTGCCAGCTCACCGAGCGTTCGGGACAGCTATGGCTACACCTTC.

The chain employs TRBV6-5 and TRBJ1-6, with a weak D call TRBD1 (6 bases). The CDR3 sequence is 13 residues long. Germline CDR1 and CDR2: MNHEY and SVGAGI. Trimming left V 7 bases short and J 7 bases short, with 11 bases between. Written as DNA, the CDR3 is TGTGCCAGCAACAGGGCGAAGAATTCACCCCTCCACTTT. Translation: CASNRAKNSPLHF.

This clone was observed a few times. The chain couples TRBV6-5 to TRBJ2-1, with D possibly TRBD1 on 6 matching bases. This CDR3 contains 16 residues. V lost 0 bases and J lost 1, with 10 bases in between. Germline-derived CDR1 and CDR2 are MNHEY and SVGAGI. CDR3 sequence: CASSYSGHSSYNEQFF. The CDR3 DNA reads as TGTGCCAGCAGTTACTCGGGACACAGTTCCTACAATGAGCAGTTCTTC.

The rearrangement joins TRBV6-8 to TRBJ1-3; 9 bases are a match to TRBD1. V gave up 5 bases and J gave up 1 base; unmatched junction bases: 12. Germline CDR1 MNHGY, CDR2 SAAAGT. The CDR3 covers 18 residues. This chain's CDR3 is CASSRGGQGLISGNTIYF. CDR3 coding DNA: TGTGCCAGCAGTCGCGGGGGACAGGGTTTGATTTCTGGAAACACCATATATTTT.